Described below is a single TCR beta chain sequence and its context. This sample was included in a study of control samples from healthy donors and cancer patients. Produced via immunoSEQ multiplex PCR; TCRdb's table is partial and in-frame only. The profile covers under 200,000 clones, with 94% appearing a single time and roughly 8.4% taken by the ten largest. Deletions cut 10 bases from V and 6 bases from J, with 13 bases between. The CDR3 is 12 residues long. The clonotype originates from a woman aged 40 to 50 in good health. This chain uses TRBV12-3 or TRBV12-4 with TRBJ1-5; maybe TRBD1 (6 bases). Sequencing was carried out using blood. CDR3 residues: CATGARGQPQHF. CDR3 nucleotides: TGTGCCACAGGGGCGCGGGGTCAGCCCCAGCATTTT.